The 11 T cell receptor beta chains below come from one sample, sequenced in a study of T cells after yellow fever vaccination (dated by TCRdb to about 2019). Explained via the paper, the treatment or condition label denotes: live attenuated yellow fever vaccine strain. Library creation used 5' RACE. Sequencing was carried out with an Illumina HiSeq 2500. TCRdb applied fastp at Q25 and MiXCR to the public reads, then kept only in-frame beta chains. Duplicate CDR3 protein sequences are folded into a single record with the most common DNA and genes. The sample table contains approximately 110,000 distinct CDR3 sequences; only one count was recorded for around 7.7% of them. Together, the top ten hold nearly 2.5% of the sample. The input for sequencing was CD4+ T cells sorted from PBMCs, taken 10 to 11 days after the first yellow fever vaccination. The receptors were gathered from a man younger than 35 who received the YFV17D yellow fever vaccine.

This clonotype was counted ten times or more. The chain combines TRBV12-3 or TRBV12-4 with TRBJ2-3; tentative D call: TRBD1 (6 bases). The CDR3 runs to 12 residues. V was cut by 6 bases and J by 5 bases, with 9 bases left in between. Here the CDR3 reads CASSTGQDTQYF. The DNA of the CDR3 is TGTGCCAGCAGCACAGGGCAAGATACGCAGTATTTT.

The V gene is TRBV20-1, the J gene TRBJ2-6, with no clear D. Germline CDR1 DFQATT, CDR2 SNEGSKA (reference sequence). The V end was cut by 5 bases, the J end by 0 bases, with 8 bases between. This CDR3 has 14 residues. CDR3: CSASVYSGANVLTF. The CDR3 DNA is TGCAGTGCTTCTGTTTACTCTGGGGCCAACGTCCTGACTTTC.

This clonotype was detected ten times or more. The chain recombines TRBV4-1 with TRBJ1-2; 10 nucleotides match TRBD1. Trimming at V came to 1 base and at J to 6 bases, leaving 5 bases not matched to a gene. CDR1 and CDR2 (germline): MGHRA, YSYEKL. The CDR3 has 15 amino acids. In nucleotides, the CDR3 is TGCGCCAGCAGCCAAGCACGACAGGGGGCAGATGGCTACACCTTC. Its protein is CASSQARQGADGYTF.

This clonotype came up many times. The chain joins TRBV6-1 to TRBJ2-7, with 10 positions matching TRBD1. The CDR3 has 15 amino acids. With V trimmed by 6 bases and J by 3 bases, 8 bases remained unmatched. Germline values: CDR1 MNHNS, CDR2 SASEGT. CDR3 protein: CASSFGTGVYYEQYV. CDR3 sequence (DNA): TGTGCCAGCAGCTTCGGGACAGGGGTTTACTACGAGCAGTACGTC.

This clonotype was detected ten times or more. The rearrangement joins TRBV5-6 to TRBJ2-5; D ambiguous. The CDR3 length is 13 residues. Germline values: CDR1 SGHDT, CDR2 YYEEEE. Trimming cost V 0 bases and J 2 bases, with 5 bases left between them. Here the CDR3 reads CASSLDEQETQYF. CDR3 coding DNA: TGTGCCAGCAGCTTGGATGAGCAAGAGACCCAGTACTTC. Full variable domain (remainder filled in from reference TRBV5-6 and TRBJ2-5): DAGVTQSPTHLIKTRGQQVTLRCSPKSGHDTVSWYQQALGQGPQFIFQYYEEEERQRGNFPDRFSGHQFPNYSSELNVNALLLGDSALYLCASSLDEQETQYFGPGTRLLVL.

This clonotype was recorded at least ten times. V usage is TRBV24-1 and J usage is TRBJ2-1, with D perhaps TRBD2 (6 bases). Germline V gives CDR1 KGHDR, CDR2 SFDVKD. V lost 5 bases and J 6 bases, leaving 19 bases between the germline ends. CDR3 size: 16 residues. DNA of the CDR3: TGTGCCACCAGTGCGAGCGGGTTCGCCCCAAGCAATGAGCAGTTCTTC. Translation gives CATSASGFAPSNEQFF.

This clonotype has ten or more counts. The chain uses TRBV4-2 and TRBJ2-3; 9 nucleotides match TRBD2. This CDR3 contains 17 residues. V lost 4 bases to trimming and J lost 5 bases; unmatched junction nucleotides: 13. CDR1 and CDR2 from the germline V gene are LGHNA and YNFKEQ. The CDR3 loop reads CASSPQSWRGGGDTQYF. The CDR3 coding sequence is TGTGCCAGCAGCCCTCAGTCCTGGCGGGGGGGTGGAGATACGCAGTATTTT.

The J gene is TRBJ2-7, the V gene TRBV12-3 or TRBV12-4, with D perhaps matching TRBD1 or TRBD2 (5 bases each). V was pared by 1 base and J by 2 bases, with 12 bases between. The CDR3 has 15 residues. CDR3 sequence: CASSLGGGGTYEQYF. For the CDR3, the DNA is TGTGCCAGCAGTTTAGGTGGGGGTGGAACCTACGAGCAGTACTTC.

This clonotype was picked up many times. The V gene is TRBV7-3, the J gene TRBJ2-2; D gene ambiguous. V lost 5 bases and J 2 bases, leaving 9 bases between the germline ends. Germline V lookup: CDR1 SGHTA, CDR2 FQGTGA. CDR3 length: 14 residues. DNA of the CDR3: TGTGCCAGCAGCCCTGGACCAAACACCGGGGAGCTGTTTTTT. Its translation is CASSPGPNTGELFF.

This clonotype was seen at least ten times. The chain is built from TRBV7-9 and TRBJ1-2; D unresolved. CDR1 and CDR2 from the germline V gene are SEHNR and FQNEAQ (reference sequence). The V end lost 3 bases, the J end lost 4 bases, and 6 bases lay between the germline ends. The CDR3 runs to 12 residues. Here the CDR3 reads CASSLAAYGYTF. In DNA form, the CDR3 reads TGTGCCAGCAGCTTGGCGGCCTATGGCTACACCTTC.

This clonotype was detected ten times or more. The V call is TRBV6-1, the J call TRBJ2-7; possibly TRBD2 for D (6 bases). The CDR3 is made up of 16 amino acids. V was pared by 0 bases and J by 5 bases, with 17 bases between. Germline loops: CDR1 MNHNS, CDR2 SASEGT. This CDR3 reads CASSEALLREVDEQYV. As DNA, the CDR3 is TGTGCCAGCAGTGAAGCGCTTCTCAGGGAGGTCGACGAGCAGTACGTC.